One sample yielded the 30 T cell receptor beta chains listed below, sequenced in a study of T cell responses to AZD1222 COVID-19 vaccine (TCRdb year 2021). Library creation used the immunoSEQ multiplex PCR assay. TCRdb obtained this table from immuneACCESS and retained in-frame rearrangements with V and J assigned. These tables miss some clones; where compared with another copy, unresolved V genes account for less than half of the shortfall, and the remainder is unexplained. Present in this sample are 200,000 or so clones, around 93% of which were seen just once. Over 0.95% of the sample rests with the top ten. The time point label of this sample denotes: about 28 days (+/-7) after the second vaccine dose. Sequences were derived from peripheral blood, sampled 28 days after the second AZD1222 dose. These receptors all stem from an adult who received the AZD1222 COVID-19 vaccine.

The chain carries TRBV25-1 and TRBJ2-3; the D is unclear. The CDR3 is made up of 17 amino acids. V lost 0 bases and J 1 base, leaving 14 bases between the germline ends. Germline-derived CDR1 and CDR2 are MGHDK and SYGVNS. CDR3 loop: CASSEYSDRVRTDTQYF. DNA for the CDR3: TGTGCCAGCAGTGAATATTCGGACCGGGTCCGCACAGATACGCAGTATTTT.

This clone was detected only once. The chain has TRBV5-1 and TRBJ2-7, with D tentatively TRBD2 (6 bases). CDR3 length equals 15 residues. The V end lost 0 bases, the J end lost 3 bases, and 13 bases lay between the germline ends. CDR1 is SGHRS, CDR2 YFSETQ, per germline. CDR3 nucleotides: TGCGCCAGCAGCTTGGAAGCCGTGGGACTCTACGAGCAGTACTTC. Translation: CASSLEAVGLYEQYF.

The chain uses TRBV29-1 and TRBJ2-7, with TRBD1 identical over 9 bases. From germline, CDR1 is SQVTM and CDR2 ANQGSEA. The CDR3 contains 14 residues. J gave up 6 bases and V 7 bases, and 13 bases lay outside the gene matches. DNA for the CDR3: TGCAGCGCCTCGGGACAGGGTGGTCGCGCCGAGCAGTACTTC. It is translated as CSASGQGGRAEQYF.

This clone showed up just once. The chain combines TRBV5-1 with TRBJ1-4, with D possibly being TRBD1 (5 bases). Trimming cost V 0 bases and J 5 bases, with 11 bases left between them. This CDR3 comprises 15 residues. CDR1 and CDR2 (germline): SGHRS, YFSETQ. The CDR3 region has the DNA TGCGCCAGCAGCTTGGGAGGGGCCGGGAATGAAAAACTGTTTTTT. Encoded protein: CASSLGGAGNEKLFF.

CDR3 coding DNA: TGCAGCGTTGAAACAGCAACCTACGAGCAGTACTTC. Amino acid sequence: CSVETATYEQYF. The chain joins TRBV29-1 to TRBJ2-7; unclear D gene. This CDR3 is built from 12 residues. V was pared by 2 bases and J by 2 bases, with 7 bases between. CDR1 and CDR2 from the germline V gene are SQVTM and ANQGSEA.

This clone showed up just once. This sequence joins TRBV6-5 and TRBJ2-3, with D possibly being TRBD1 (6 bases). The CDR3 contains 14 residues. Germline V CDR1 and CDR2: MNHEY, SVGAGI. V dropped 5 bases and J dropped 2 bases, with 11 bases sitting between them. The CDR3, as DNA: TGTGCCAGCAGTACTCGGGACACCACAGATACGCAGTATTTT. It specifies CASSTRDTTDTQYF.

V is TRBV11-2 and J is TRBJ1-6, with D possibly TRBD1 on 5 matching bases. Trimming removed 5 bases from V and 10 bases from J, with 18 bases in between. This CDR3 region has 15 residues. Germline lookup yields CDR1 SGHAT and CDR2 FQNNGV. CDR3 residues: CASSRNGQGNSPLHF. DNA for the CDR3: TGTGCCAGCAGCCGGAATGGGCAGGGTAACTCACCCCTCCACTTT.

V gene TRBV5-1 combines with J gene TRBJ2-5; D not certain. V lost 4 bases to trimming and J lost 1 base, with 8 bases between them. The CDR3 is 13 amino acids. CDR1 is SGHRS, CDR2 YFSETQ, per germline. The CDR3 DNA is TGCGCCAGCAGCCTAAATGTCCAAGAGACCCAGTACTTC. Its translation: CASSLNVQETQYF.

This rearrangement joins TRBV6-5 to TRBJ1-3; D may be TRBD1 (6 bases). The CDR3 runs to 13 residues. CDR1 is MNHEY, CDR2 SVGAGI, per germline. V lost 7 bases, J lost 5 bases, and 12 bases lay in between. The CDR3 is CASIPQGRNTIYF. DNA for the CDR3: TGTGCCAGCATCCCCCAGGGGAGAAACACCATATATTTT.

CDR3 region: CSVGRSGGDYEQYF. CDR3 nucleotides: TGCAGCGTTGGAAGATCAGGGGGTGACTACGAGCAGTACTTC. The V gene is TRBV29-1, the J gene TRBJ2-7, with 7 bases matching TRBD1. With 4 bases clipped from V and 3 bases from J, the junction kept 9 bases outside the gene matches. The CDR3 contains 14 residues. CDR1 and CDR2 (germline): SQVTM, ANQGSEA.

The chain recombines TRBV2 with TRBJ1-5, with D possibly TRBD1 on 6 matching bases. The V and J ends lost 6 bases and 0 bases respectively, with 9 bases between them. The CDR3 loop spans 14 amino acids. CDR1 is SNHLY and CDR2 is FYNNEI in the germline V gene. The CDR3 spells CASRTGNSNQPQHF. CDR3 coding DNA: TGTGCCAGCAGGACAGGTAATAGCAATCAGCCCCAGCATTTT.

CDR3 amino acids: CATRGAPNTGELFF. DNA of the CDR3: TGTGCCACCAGGGGGGCACCGAACACCGGGGAGCTGTTTTTT. The genes are TRBV5-4 and TRBJ2-2; perhaps TRBD1 as D (7 bases). V was trimmed by 9 bases and J by 0 bases, leaving 12 bases between them. CDR1 SGHNT and CDR2 YYREEE come from the germline V gene (reference sequence). The CDR3 spans 14 residues.

This chain joins TRBV3-1 (or the pseudogene TRBV3-2) and TRBJ2-1; 7 nucleotides agree with TRBD2. Germline-derived CDR1 and CDR2 are LGHDT and YNNKEL (reference sequence). The V gene end was trimmed by 4 bases and the J gene end by 5 bases; junction bases not matched to a gene: 11. This CDR3 comprises 16 residues. The chain's CDR3 is CASSPNGGLNNNEQFF. DNA for the CDR3: TGTGCCAGCAGCCCAAACGGGGGACTAAACAACAATGAGCAGTTCTTC.

V is TRBV3-1 (or the pseudogene TRBV3-2) and J is TRBJ1-1; D is perhaps TRBD1 (5 bases). Trimming removed 2 bases at V and 5 bases at J, with 12 bases between. Germline V gene data show CDR1 as LGHDT and CDR2 as YNNKEL (reference sequence). The CDR3 totals 14 residues. DNA of the CDR3: TGTGCCAGCAGCCAAAGGGGAGAATGGACTGAAGCTTTCTTT. Protein sequence: CASSQRGEWTEAFF.

The rearrangement links TRBV11-2 to TRBJ1-5, with a tentative D call TRBD1 (5 bases). The CDR3 contains 13 residues. Germline V gene data show CDR1 as SGHAT and CDR2 as FQNNGV. Trimming removed 1 base from V and 10 bases from J, with 11 bases in between. Here the CDR3 DNA reads TGTGCCAGCAGCTTAGCAGGGCGAGAACCCCAGCATTTT. It translates to CASSLAGREPQHF.

V gene TRBV6-5 combines with J gene TRBJ1-5; the D is unclear. This CDR3 is 15 amino acids long. V shed 5 bases and J shed 5 bases, with 16 bases lying between them. CDR1 and CDR2 from the germline V gene are MNHEY and SVGAGI. This chain's CDR3 is CASSLRWDQHQPQHF. The CDR3 bases are TGTGCCAGCAGTCTCCGGTGGGATCAACATCAGCCCCAGCATTTT.

The V gene is TRBV7-3, the J gene TRBJ2-5; D is tentatively TRBD1 or TRBD2 (6 bases each). Between the trimmed V and J ends, which lost 5 bases and 5 bases, there was a span of 15 bases. CDR3 length: 14 residues. Germline V CDR1 and CDR2: SGHTA, FQGTGA. CDR3 region: CASSRDGGSETQYF. CDR3 in DNA: TGTGCCAGCAGCCGGGACGGGGGCTCGGAGACCCAGTACTTC.

The rearrangement uses TRBV18 and TRBJ2-1, with 8 bases identical to TRBD1. The length of the CDR3 is 17 residues. Germline V CDR1 and CDR2: KGHSH, LQKENI. With 3 bases clipped from V and 8 bases from J, the junction kept 15 bases outside the gene matches. The CDR3 sequence is CASSPALSGQGLYEQFF. In DNA, the CDR3 is TGTGCCAGCTCACCCGCCCTCTCAGGACAGGGTCTCTATGAGCAGTTCTTC. The whole variable domain, remainder taken from reference TRBV18 and TRBJ2-1, is NAGVMQNPRHLVRRRGQEARLRCSPMKGHSHVYWYRQLPEEGLKFMVYLQKENIIDESGMPKERFSAEFPKEGPSILRIQQVVRGDSAAYFCASSPALSGQGLYEQFFGPGTRLTVL.

The rearrangement joins TRBV5-1 to TRBJ1-6; 7 nucleotides match TRBD1. The CDR3 has 14 amino acids. Germline V gene data show CDR1 as SGHRS and CDR2 as YFSETQ. J lost 14 bases, V lost 8 bases, and 16 bases had no gene match. Written as DNA, the CDR3 is TGCGCCAGTTCATACGACAGGGCAGGGATGGCCCTCCACTTT. This encodes CASSYDRAGMALHF.

The chain links TRBV5-5 to TRBJ1-4; a weak D match, TRBD1 (5 bases). Germline V CDR1 and CDR2: SGHKS, YYEKEE (reference sequence). The V and J ends lost 1 base and 7 bases respectively, with 14 bases between them. The CDR3 length is 15 residues. The CDR3: CASSLRWGVFEKLFF. The CDR3 nucleotides read TGTGCCAGCAGCTTGCGGTGGGGCGTCTTTGAAAAACTGTTTTTT.

This clone has a single count. The chain couples TRBV7-2 to TRBJ2-5; 7 bases fit TRBD1. Germline lookup yields CDR1 SGHTA and CDR2 FQGNSA. The J segment lost 5 bases and the V segment lost 5 bases, leaving 8 bases of the junction unmatched. The CDR3 loop spans 14 amino acids. CDR3 residues: CASSARGQAETQYF. The CDR3 nucleotides read TGTGCCAGCAGCGCCCGCGGACAGGCGGAGACCCAGTACTTC.

V and J are TRBV24-1 and TRBJ2-3; 8 nucleotides agree with TRBD1. The V gene's germline CDR1 is KGHDR and CDR2 SFDVKD. There are 15 residues in the CDR3. J gave up 2 bases and V 5 bases, and 5 bases lay outside the gene matches. The CDR3: CATSGGTGNTDTQYF. CDR3 sequence (DNA): TGTGCCACCAGTGGCGGGACAGGCAACACAGATACGCAGTATTTT.

The rearrangement joins TRBV3-1 (or the pseudogene TRBV3-2) to TRBJ1-2; D is ambiguous. Germline CDR1 reads LGHDT; CDR2 reads YNNKEL (reference sequence). The V end was cut by 1 base, the J end by 7 bases, with 10 bases between. The CDR3 sequence is 13 residues long. The CDR3 here is CASSQVSGFGYTF. CDR3 DNA: TGTGCCAGCAGCCAAGTGTCGGGCTTTGGCTACACCTTC.

The chain recombines TRBV7-9 with TRBJ2-5; D is unclear. The germline gives CDR1 SEHNR, CDR2 FQNEAQ (reference sequence). Deletions cut 1 base from V and 5 bases from J, with 8 bases between. There are 13 residues in the CDR3. Here the CDR3 reads CASSLEVGETQYF. The CDR3 nucleotides read TGTGCCAGCAGCTTAGAGGTTGGGGAGACCCAGTACTTC.

The genes are TRBV9 and TRBJ2-5; 12 bases line up with TRBD2. The CDR3 contains 17 residues. The junction had 10 bases not matched to a gene; V was cut back by 3 bases and J by 4 bases. Per the germline V gene, CDR1 is SGDLS and CDR2 is YYNGEE. CDR3 loop: CASSEVGLAGGVETQYF. The CDR3 region has the DNA TGTGCCAGCAGCGAAGTAGGGCTAGCGGGGGGGGTAGAGACCCAGTACTTC.

The CDR3 loop reads CASSWDRGHGNTEAFF. The CDR3 DNA reads TGTGCCAGCAGCTGGGACAGGGGGCACGGGAACACTGAAGCTTTCTTT. The chain combines TRBV6-2 or TRBV6-3 with TRBJ1-1, with TRBD1 matching 12 bases. Germline CDR1 MNHEY, CDR2 SVGEGT. The CDR3 sequence is 16 residues long. J gave up 1 base and V 6 bases, and 6 bases lay outside the gene matches.

The chain recombines TRBV7-9 with TRBJ2-7; D gene uncertain. Trimming stripped 4 bases from V and 1 base from J, with 8 bases between. Germline loops: CDR1 SEHNR, CDR2 FQNEAQ (reference sequence). This CDR3 comprises 13 residues. The DNA of the CDR3 is TGTGCCAGCAGCTCCAGACAATCCTACGAGCAGTACTTC. It yields the protein CASSSRQSYEQYF. Based on the CDR3 plus reference TRBV7-9 and TRBJ2-7, the full variable domain is DTGVSQNPRHKITKRGQNVTFRCDPISEHNRLYWYRQTLGQGPEFLTYFQNEAQLEKSRLLSDRFSAERPKGSFSTLEIQRTEQGDSAMYLCASSSRQSYEQYFGPGTRLTVT.

This clone was seen only once. The J gene is TRBJ1-1, the V gene TRBV3-1 (or the pseudogene TRBV3-2), with D perhaps TRBD1 (5 bases). The germline CDR1 and CDR2 sequences are LGHDT and YNNKEL (reference sequence). Trimming stripped 4 bases from V and 5 bases from J, with 20 bases between. The CDR3 spans 16 residues. CDR3 amino acids: CASSPYGGGEGTEAFF. The CDR3 DNA is TGTGCCAGCAGCCCTTATGGGGGTGGGGAGGGAACTGAAGCTTTCTTT.

This clone was picked up one time. This sequence joins TRBV10-2 and TRBJ2-1, with TRBD2 matching over 9 bases. This CDR3 region has 15 residues. CDR1 and CDR2 from the germline V gene are WSHSY and SAAADI. V was pared by 6 bases and J by 7 bases, with 10 bases of the junction left unmatched. The DNA of the CDR3 is TGCGCCAGCAGGTCGATGGCGGGGGGGCCGAATGAGCAGTTCTTC. Amino acids: CASRSMAGGPNEQFF.

This sequence joins TRBV5-1 and TRBJ1-4; D call uncertain. CDR3 length: 14 amino acids. Germline loops: CDR1 SGHRS, CDR2 YFSETQ. Between the trimmed V and J ends, which lost 0 bases and 7 bases, there was a span of 10 bases. DNA of the CDR3: TGCGCCAGCAGCTTGGAGGTGTCCGGTGAAAAACTGTTTTTT. Translation: CASSLEVSGEKLFF.